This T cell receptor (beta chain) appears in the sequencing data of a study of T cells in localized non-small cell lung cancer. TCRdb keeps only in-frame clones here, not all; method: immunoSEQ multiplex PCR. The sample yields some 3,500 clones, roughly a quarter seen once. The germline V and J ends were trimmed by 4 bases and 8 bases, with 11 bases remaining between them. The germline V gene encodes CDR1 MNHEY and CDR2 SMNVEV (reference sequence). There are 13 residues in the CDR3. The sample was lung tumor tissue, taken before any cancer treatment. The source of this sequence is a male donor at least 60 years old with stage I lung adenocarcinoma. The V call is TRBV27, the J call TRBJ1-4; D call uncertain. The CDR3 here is CASSSWGREKLFF. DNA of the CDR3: TGTGCCAGCAGTTCATGGGGTCGGGAAAAACTGTTTTTT.